This entry lists 17 T cell receptor beta chains sequenced from one sample in a study of beta chain features in type 1 diabetes. Expressed TCRB transcripts were sequenced because the entire RNA isolate underwent reverse transcription. The method was immunoSEQ multiplex PCR; TCRdb's version includes in-frame clones alone and lacks a portion of them. The sample has approximately 250,000 clones, 9.6% seen once. The sample was naive CD4+ T cells from blood. These TCRs come from a woman between 18 and 29 years old in good health.

This clone has only a few counts. As DNA, the CDR3 is TGTGCCTGGAGCCCAGGACTGGGAGTCTATGGCTACACCTTC. It encodes CAWSPGLGVYGYTF. The chain combines TRBV30 with TRBJ1-2, with unresolved D. The germline gives CDR1 GTSNPN, CDR2 SVGIG (reference sequence). The CDR3 is 14 amino acids. The germline V and J ends were trimmed by 3 bases and 4 bases, with 15 bases remaining between them.

J is TRBJ1-1 and V is TRBV9; possibly TRBD1 for D (6 bases). This CDR3 has 14 residues. Germline values: CDR1 SGDLS, CDR2 YYNGEE. The V and J ends lost 4 bases and 6 bases respectively, with 16 bases between them. The CDR3 loop reads CASSTLLGGPEAFF. The DNA of the CDR3 is TGTGCCAGCAGCACTCTTCTCGGGGGGCCTGAAGCTTTCTTT.

V is TRBV9 and J is TRBJ1-1; 8 positions agree with TRBD1. The trim removed 2 bases at V and 1 base at J, leaving 13 bases unmatched. The CDR3 has 18 amino acids. Per the germline V gene, CDR1 is SGDLS and CDR2 is YYNGEE. The CDR3: CASSVLPPGGIGNTEAFF. CDR3 coding DNA: TGTGCCAGCAGCGTCCTACCCCCAGGGGGCATTGGGAACACTGAAGCTTTCTTT.

CDR3 DNA: TGTGCCACCAGCAGAGAGCGACAGGGCAATTTGGCTTTCTTT. This sequence encodes CATSRERQGNLAFF. The chain has TRBV15 and TRBJ1-1; 7 bases agree with TRBD1. The CDR3 totals 14 residues. Germline CDR1 reads LNHNV; CDR2 reads YYDKDF (reference sequence). Trimming cost V 0 bases and J 11 bases; bases outside gene matches: 9.

The sample holds a few counts of this clone. The V gene is TRBV7-9, the J gene TRBJ1-1; 9 bases map to TRBD1. The V and J ends lost 5 bases and 1 base, in that order; junction bases with no gene match: 8. This CDR3 spans 16 amino acids. Germline V gene data show CDR1 as SEHNR and CDR2 as FQNEAQ (reference sequence). In nucleotides, the CDR3 is TGTGCCAGCAGCATGGGACAGGGAGTTTGGAACACTGAAGCTTTCTTT. Translating it yields CASSMGQGVWNTEAFF.

The rearrangement joins TRBV5-5 to TRBJ1-2; the D is unclear. Between the trimmed V and J ends, which lost 4 bases and 4 bases, there was a span of 11 bases. CDR1 is SGHKS and CDR2 is YYEKEE in the germline V gene (reference sequence). CDR3 size: 13 residues. The DNA of the CDR3 is TGTGCCAGCAGCCTGGAACTCGGCTATGGCTACACCTTC. This sequence encodes CASSLELGYGYTF.

The gene calls are TRBV2 and TRBJ1-2; 8 bases are a match to TRBD1. The V gene's germline CDR1 is SNHLY and CDR2 FYNNEI. Trimming took 8 bases from V and 3 from J; bases not matched to a gene: 8. There are 14 residues in the CDR3. The CDR3 loop is CASGAGGAYYGYTF. As DNA, the CDR3 is TGTGCCAGCGGAGCAGGGGGCGCGTACTATGGCTACACCTTC.

This rearrangement joins TRBV29-1 to TRBJ1-1; TRBD1 might be the D (6 bases). Germline assignment: CDR1 SQVTM and CDR2 ANQGSEA. The CDR3 is 15 amino acids. Deletions cut 3 bases from V and 1 base from J, with 15 bases between. The CDR3 bases are TGCAGCGTTGAGAGCTTAGTCAGGGGGAACACTGAAGCTTTCTTT. As protein: CSVESLVRGNTEAFF.

This clone has just a few counts. The V call is TRBV2, the J call TRBJ2-3, with D unclear. Germline values: CDR1 SNHLY, CDR2 FYNNEI. The germline V and J ends were trimmed by 8 bases and 5 bases, with 8 bases remaining between them. This CDR3 region has 11 residues. In nucleotides, the CDR3 is TGTGCCAGCTCTAACAGAGATACGCAGTATTTT. Protein: CASSNRDTQYF.

This clone was counted only a few times. V gene TRBV29-1 combines with J gene TRBJ1-3; D possibly corresponds to TRBD1 (5 bases). Germline loops: CDR1 SQVTM, CDR2 ANQGSEA. The CDR3 is 12 amino acids. Trimming took off 7 bases at V and 8 bases at J, with 15 bases between the two ends. Here the CDR3 reads CSAGERGDTIYF. CDR3 bases: TGCAGCGCTGGGGAAAGGGGTGACACCATATATTTT.

This clone has more than one count but fewer than ten. The CDR3 region has the DNA TGTGCCAGCAGCGAACAGGGGAACACTGAAGCTTTCTTT. It translates to CASSEQGNTEAFF. J is TRBJ1-1 and V is TRBV7-3; possibly TRBD1 for D (6 bases). The germline CDR1 and CDR2 sequences are SGHTA and FQGTGA. The CDR3 sequence is 13 residues long. V lost 5 bases and J lost 1, with 8 bases in between.

There are a few counts of this clone. The genes are TRBV7-8 and TRBJ2-7, with D tentatively TRBD2 (5 bases). The CDR3 runs 14 residues. V was shortened by 4 bases and J by 3 bases, with 13 bases between the two germline ends. Germline V gene data show CDR1 as SGHVS and CDR2 as FQNEAQ. The CDR3 loop reads CASSSRVEGYEQYF. Here the CDR3 DNA reads TGTGCCAGCAGCTCCCGCGTCGAGGGCTACGAGCAGTACTTC. Full variable domain (missing parts from reference TRBV7-8 and TRBJ2-7): GAGVSQSPRYKVAKRGQDVALRCDPISGHVSLFWYQQALGQGPEFLTYFQNEAQLDKSGLPSDRFFAERPEGSVSTLKIQRTQQEDSAVYLCASSSRVEGYEQYFGPGTRLTVT.

The chain links TRBV30 to TRBJ1-1; TRBD1 agrees at 12 bases. The V segment lost 3 bases and the J segment 8 bases; nucleotides outside the gene matches: 13. The CDR3 consists of 16 residues. CDR1 and CDR2 from the germline V gene are GTSNPN and SVGIG (reference sequence). The CDR3 reads CAWSPRDRGRRSEAFF. The DNA of the CDR3 is TGTGCCTGGAGCCCCCGGGACAGGGGGCGCAGATCCGAAGCTTTCTTT.

This clone has just a few counts. Other DNA sequences from this sample encode an identical CDR3 as well. The V call is TRBV29-1, the J call TRBJ2-5; 9 bases match TRBD1. Germline CDR1 and CDR2: SQVTM and ANQGSEA. The CDR3 length is 13 residues. Unmatched junction bases numbered 7, after V lost 6 bases and J lost 5 bases. CDR3 in amino acids: CSVTQGAGETQYF. In DNA form, the CDR3 reads TGCAGCGTCACACAGGGGGCAGGGGAGACCCAGTACTTC.

This clone was detected a few times. The chain is built from TRBV30 and TRBJ1-1, with D possibly matching TRBD1 (5 bases). The CDR3 totals 12 residues. Trimming took 4 bases from V and 5 from J, leaving 11 bases between them. The germline gives CDR1 GTSNPN, CDR2 SVGIG (reference sequence). The CDR3 coding sequence is TGTGCCTGGACGGGGGGAGGGACTGAAGCTTTCTTT. It specifies CAWTGGGTEAFF.

The sample holds a few counts of this clone. The V and J genes are TRBV2 and TRBJ2-7; D is uncertain. Germline lookup yields CDR1 SNHLY and CDR2 FYNNEI. The ends were cut back, 7 bases at V and 6 bases at J, with 16 bases in the middle. There are 13 residues in the CDR3. This chain's CDR3 is CASTPETPGEQYF. DNA of the CDR3: TGTGCCAGCACCCCGGAGACGCCTGGCGAGCAGTACTTC.

This clone was seen more than once but under ten times. This rearrangement joins TRBV10-3 to TRBJ1-3, with unresolved D. CDR1 is ENHRY and CDR2 is SYGVKD in the germline V gene. The CDR3 is 14 residues long. V shed 3 bases and J shed 0 bases, with 6 bases lying between them. CDR3 sequence: CAISEQISGNTIYF. CDR3 DNA sequence: TGTGCCATCAGTGAACAGATCTCTGGAAACACCATATATTTT.